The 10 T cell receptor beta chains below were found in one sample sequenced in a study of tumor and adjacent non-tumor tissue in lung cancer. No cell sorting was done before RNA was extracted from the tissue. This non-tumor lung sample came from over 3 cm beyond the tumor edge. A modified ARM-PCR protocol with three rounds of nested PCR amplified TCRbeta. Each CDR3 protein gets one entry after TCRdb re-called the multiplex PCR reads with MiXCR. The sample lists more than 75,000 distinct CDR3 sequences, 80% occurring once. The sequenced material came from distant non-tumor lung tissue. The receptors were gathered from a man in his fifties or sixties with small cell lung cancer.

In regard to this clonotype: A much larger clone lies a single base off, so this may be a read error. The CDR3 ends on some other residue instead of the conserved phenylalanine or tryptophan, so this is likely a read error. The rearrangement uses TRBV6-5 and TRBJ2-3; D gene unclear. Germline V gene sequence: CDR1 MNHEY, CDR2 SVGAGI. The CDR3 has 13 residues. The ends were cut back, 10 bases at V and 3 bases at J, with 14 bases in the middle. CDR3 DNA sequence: TGTGCCAACACCCTTAGCTTAACAGATACGCAGTATTCT. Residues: CANTLSLTDTQYS.

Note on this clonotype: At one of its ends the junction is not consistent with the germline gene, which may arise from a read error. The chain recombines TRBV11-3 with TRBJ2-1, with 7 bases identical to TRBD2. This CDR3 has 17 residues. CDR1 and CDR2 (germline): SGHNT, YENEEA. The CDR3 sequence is CASSSMGGRVSYKEQFF. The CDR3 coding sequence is TGTGCCAGCAGCTCTATGGGTGGGAGGGTGTCCTACAAAGAGCAGTTCTTC.

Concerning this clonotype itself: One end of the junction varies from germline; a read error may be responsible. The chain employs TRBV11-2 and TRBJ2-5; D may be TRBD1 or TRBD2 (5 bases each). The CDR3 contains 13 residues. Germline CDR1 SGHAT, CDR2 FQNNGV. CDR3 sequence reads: CSSSLGTKETQYF. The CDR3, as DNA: TGTTCCAGCAGCTTAGGGACCAAGGAGACGCAGTACTTC.

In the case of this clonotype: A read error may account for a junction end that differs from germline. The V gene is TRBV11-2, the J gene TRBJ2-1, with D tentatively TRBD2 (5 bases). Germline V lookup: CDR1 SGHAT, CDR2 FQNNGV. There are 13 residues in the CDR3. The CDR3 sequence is CTTSFVGSAEKFF. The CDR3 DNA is TGTACCACCAGCTTTGTTGGTAGCGCTGAGAAGTTCTTC.

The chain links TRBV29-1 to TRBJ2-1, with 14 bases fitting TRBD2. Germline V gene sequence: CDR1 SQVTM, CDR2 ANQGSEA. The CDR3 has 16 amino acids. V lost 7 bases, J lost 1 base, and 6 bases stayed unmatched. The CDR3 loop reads CSGGLAGVGSYNEQFF. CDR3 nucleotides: TGCAGCGGGGGACTAGCGGGAGTTGGTTCCTACAATGAGCAGTTCTTC.

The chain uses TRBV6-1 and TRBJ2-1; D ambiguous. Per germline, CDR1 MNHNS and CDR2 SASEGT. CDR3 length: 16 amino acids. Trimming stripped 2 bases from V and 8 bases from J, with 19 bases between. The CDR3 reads CASSELYVRTWDEQFF. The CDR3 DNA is TGTGCCAGCAGTGAACTGTACGTGCGAACTTGGGATGAGCAGTTCTTC.

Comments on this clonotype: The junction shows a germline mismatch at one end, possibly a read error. CDR3 DNA sequence: TGTGTCAGCAAGGAGGGAGAGGGTACCGGGGAGCTGTTTTTT. Translating gives CVSKEGEGTGELFF. This chain joins TRBV6-2 or TRBV6-3 and TRBJ2-2, with D tentatively TRBD2 (6 bases). The germline V gene encodes CDR1 MNHEY and CDR2 SVGEGT. The CDR3 runs to 14 residues.

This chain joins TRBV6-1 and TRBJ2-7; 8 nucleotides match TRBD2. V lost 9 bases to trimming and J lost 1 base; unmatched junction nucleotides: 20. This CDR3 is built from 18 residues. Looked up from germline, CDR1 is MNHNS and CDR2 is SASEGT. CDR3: CASSYGLSAGLVSYEQYF. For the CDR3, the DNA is TGTGCCAGTAGTTACGGTCTCAGTGCGGGACTAGTATCCTACGAGCAGTACTTC.

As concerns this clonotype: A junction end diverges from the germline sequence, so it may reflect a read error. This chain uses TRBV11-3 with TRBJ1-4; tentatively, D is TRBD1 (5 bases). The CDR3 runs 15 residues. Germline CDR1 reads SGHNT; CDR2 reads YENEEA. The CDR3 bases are TGTGCCAGAGTATTTAAAGGACAAGGACGTGAAAAACTGTTCTTT. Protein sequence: CARVFKGQGREKLFF.

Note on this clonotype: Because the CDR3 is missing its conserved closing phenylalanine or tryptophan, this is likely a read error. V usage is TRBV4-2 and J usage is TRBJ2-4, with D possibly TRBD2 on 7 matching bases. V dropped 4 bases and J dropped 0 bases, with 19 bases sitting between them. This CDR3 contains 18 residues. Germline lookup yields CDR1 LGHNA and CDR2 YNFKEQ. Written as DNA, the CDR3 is TGTGCCAGCAGCCCCCGTGGGACCGGGGGGCGAGCCAAAAACATTCAGTACCTC. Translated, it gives CASSPRGTGGRAKNIQYL.